A single sample gave rise to the 8 T cell receptor beta chains below, sequenced in a study of tumour-infiltrating T cells in Burkitt lymphoma. Assay used: immunoSEQ multiplex PCR; TCRdb lists only in-frame clones, some missing. The table has 5,500 to 7,500 clones, 10% seen once. The sample taken for sequencing was tumor tissue. These receptors all stem from a human donor with diffuse large B-cell lymphoma.

A few counts support this clone. The chain carries TRBV19 and TRBJ2-3, with 10 nucleotides matching TRBD1. The CDR3 covers 16 residues. Unmatched junction bases numbered 4, after V lost 3 bases and J lost 1 base. CDR1 is LNHDA, CDR2 SQIVND, per germline (reference sequence). CDR3 bases: TGTGCCAGTAGTATCCTCGGGACAGGGGGCACAGATACGCAGTATTTT. Amino acids: CASSILGTGGTDTQYF.

The chain uses TRBV28 and TRBJ1-4; 10 nucleotides align to TRBD1. The CDR3 extends over 15 amino acids. Germline V CDR1 and CDR2: MDHEN, SYDVKM. V lost 6 bases to trimming and J lost 3 bases; unmatched junction nucleotides: 4. The CDR3 sequence: CASRGQGTANEKLFF. Written as DNA, the CDR3 is TGTGCCAGCAGGGGACAGGGGACGGCTAATGAAAAACTGTTTTTT.

In this sample, this clone turned up a few times. This chain connects TRBV25-1 to TRBJ2-6; TRBD1 is a possible D gene (6 bases). Germline CDR1 reads MGHDK; CDR2 reads SYGVNS. The CDR3 has 18 residues. With 3 bases removed from V and 0 bases from J, the gap between germline ends came to 15 bases. This CDR3 reads CASSDWATGASGANVLTF. The CDR3 DNA is TGTGCCAGCAGTGATTGGGCGACAGGAGCCTCTGGGGCCAACGTCCTGACTTTC.

The chain employs TRBV5-4 and TRBJ2-3, with TRBD2 identical over 10 bases. The junction had 6 bases not matched to a gene; V was cut back by 4 bases and J by 4 bases. Germline CDR1 and CDR2: SGHNT and YYREEE (reference sequence). The CDR3 sequence is 15 residues long. This chain's CDR3 is CASSQRGGQADTQYF. DNA for the CDR3: TGTGCCAGCAGCCAGCGGGGGGGCCAAGCAGATACGCAGTATTTT.

The rearrangement uses TRBV4-3 and TRBJ1-2; TRBD1 is a possible D gene (5 bases). V lost 0 bases, J lost 4 bases, and 24 bases lay in between. This CDR3 spans 19 amino acids. From germline, CDR1 is LGHNA and CDR2 YSLEER. The CDR3 nucleotides are TGCGCCAGCAGCCAAGATAGCCAGGGTAAGGCTTTTGGGCCCTATGGCTACACCTTC. Translating gives CASSQDSQGKAFGPYGYTF.

This clone was recorded a few times. The chain is built from TRBV30 and TRBJ1-4; D gene uncertain. The germline CDR1 and CDR2 sequences are GTSNPN and SVGIG (reference sequence). The V end was cut by 6 bases, the J end by 1 base, with 12 bases between. The CDR3 covers 14 residues. For the CDR3, the DNA is TGTGCCTGCCCGGGCGGGGTAACTAATGAAAAACTGTTTTTT. Encoded protein: CACPGGVTNEKLFF.

Concerning this clone itself: One end of the junction is discordant with germline, which a read error may explain. The chain joins TRBV6-6 to TRBJ2-1; TRBD1 is a possible D gene (5 bases). Germline V gene lookup returns CDR1 MNHNY and CDR2 SVGAGI (reference sequence). CDR3 size: 14 residues. The CDR3 reads CANSYNRQYNEQFF. The CDR3 DNA reads as TGTGCCAACAGTTACAACAGGCAGTACAATGAGCAGTTCTTC.

This chain uses TRBV2 with TRBJ2-7; D unclear. V lost 9 bases and J lost 1, with 7 bases in between. Germline V gene data show CDR1 as SNHLY and CDR2 as FYNNEI. The CDR3 sequence is 11 residues long. The CDR3 protein is CASAGSYEQYF. The CDR3 DNA reads TGTGCCAGTGCCGGGTCCTACGAGCAGTACTTC.